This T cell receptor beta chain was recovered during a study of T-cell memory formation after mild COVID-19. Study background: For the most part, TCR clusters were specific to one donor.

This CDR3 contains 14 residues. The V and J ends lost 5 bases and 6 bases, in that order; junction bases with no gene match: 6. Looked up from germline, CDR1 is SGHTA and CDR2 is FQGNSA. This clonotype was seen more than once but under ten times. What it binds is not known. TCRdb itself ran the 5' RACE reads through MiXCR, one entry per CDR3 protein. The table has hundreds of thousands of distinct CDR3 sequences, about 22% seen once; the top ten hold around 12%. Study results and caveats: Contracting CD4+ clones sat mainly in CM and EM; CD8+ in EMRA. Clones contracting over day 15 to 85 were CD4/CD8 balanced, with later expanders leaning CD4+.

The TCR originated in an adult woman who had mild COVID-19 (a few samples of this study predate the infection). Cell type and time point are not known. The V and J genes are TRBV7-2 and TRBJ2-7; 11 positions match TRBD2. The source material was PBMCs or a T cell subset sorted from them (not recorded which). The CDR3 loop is CASSPTSGIVEQYF. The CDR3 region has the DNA TGTGCCAGCAGCCCGACTAGCGGGATAGTCGAGCAGTACTTC.